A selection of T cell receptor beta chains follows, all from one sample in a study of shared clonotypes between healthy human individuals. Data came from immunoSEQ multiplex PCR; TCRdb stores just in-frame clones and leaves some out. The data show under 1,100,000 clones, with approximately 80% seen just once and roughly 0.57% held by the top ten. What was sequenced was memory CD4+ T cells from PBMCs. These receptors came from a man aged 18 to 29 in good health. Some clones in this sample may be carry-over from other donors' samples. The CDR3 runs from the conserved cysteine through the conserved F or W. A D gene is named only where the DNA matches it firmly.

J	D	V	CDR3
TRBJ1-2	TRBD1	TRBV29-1	CSVESWTGGSNYGYTF
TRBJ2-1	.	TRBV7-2	CASSFAAASINEQFF
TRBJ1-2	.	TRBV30	CALIRNILDYGYTF
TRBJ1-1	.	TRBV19	CASSRGGTASEAFF
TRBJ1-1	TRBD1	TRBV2	CASSGRGPNTEAFF
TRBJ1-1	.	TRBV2	CASSVSQGKNTEAFF
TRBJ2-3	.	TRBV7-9	CASSLVSPPYTQYF
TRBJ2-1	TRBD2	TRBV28	CASNPMGLAESYNEQFF
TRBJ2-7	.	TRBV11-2	CASSFDSTQYF
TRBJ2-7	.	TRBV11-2	CASSLRGADYEQYF
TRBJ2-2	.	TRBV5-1	CASSSQGYTGELFF
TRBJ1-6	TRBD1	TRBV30	CAWSLGQGGSPLHF
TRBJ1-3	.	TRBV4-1	CASSQREKDPRVAGNTIYF
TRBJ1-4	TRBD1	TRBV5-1	CASSPRTGISLDSRKLFF
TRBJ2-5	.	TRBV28	CASSTTAETQYF
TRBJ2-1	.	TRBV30	CAWSWGEARFF
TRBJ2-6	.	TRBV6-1	CASSETGRLSGANVLTF
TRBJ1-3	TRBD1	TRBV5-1	CASSLLGQTSGNTIYF
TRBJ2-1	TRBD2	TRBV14	CASSPGLAAGGQFF
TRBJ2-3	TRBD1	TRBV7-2	CASSFRQGAADTQYF
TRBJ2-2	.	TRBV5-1	CASHLQGTLTTGELFF
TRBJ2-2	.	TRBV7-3	CASSLVGNTGELFF
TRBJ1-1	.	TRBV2	CASSEVGLPNTEAFF
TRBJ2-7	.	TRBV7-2	CASSLVQYPSYEQYF
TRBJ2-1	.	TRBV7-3	CASSSTGPNEQFF
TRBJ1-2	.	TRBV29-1	CNAQTLTGFYGYAF
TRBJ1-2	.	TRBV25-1	CASSELDAYYSYTF
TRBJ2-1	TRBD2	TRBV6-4	CASSDDRFTSAYNEQFF
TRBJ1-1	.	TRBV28	CASSSPGENTEAFF
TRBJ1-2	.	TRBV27	CASSLRPRNYGYTF
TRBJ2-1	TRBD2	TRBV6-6	CASSHDLAGGSNEQFF
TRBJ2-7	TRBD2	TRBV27	CASSAPGLAVYEQYF
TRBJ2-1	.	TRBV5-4	CASSVIYNEQFF
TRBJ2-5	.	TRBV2	CASTGNTKETQYF
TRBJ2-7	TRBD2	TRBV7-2	CASSLSPGGSYEQYF
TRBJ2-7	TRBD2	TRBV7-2	CASSQSGSVSYEQYF
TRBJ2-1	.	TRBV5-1	CASSRGESYNEQFF